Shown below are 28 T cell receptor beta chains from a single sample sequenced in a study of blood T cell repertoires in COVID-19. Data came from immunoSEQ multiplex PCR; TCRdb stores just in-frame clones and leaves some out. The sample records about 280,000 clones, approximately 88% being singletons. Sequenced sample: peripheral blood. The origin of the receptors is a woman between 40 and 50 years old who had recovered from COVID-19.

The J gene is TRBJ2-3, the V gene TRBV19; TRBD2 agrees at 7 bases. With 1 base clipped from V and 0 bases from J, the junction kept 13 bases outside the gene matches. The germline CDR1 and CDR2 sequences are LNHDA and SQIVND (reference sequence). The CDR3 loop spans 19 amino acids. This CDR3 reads CASSIGLGSGEGSTDTQYF. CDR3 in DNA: TGTGCCAGTAGTATAGGGTTGGGCTCCGGGGAGGGGAGCACAGATACGCAGTATTTT.

The CDR3 is CASSVGSGNTIYF. In DNA, the CDR3 is TGTGCCAGCTCGGTCGGCTCTGGAAACACCATATATTTT. V usage is TRBV11-2 and J usage is TRBJ1-3; D ambiguous. Germline V lookup: CDR1 SGHAT, CDR2 FQNNGV. The CDR3 length is 13 residues. The V and J ends lost 8 bases and 0 bases respectively, with 8 bases between them.

CDR3: CASSQAGVAGGLISGNTIYF. CDR3 bases: TGCGCCAGCAGCCAAGCGGGGGTGGCAGGGGGTTTAATCTCTGGAAACACCATATATTTT. The V call is TRBV4-1, the J call TRBJ1-3; 7 bases are shared with TRBD1. The CDR3 covers 20 residues. J gave up 0 bases and V 1 base, and 15 bases lay outside the gene matches. Germline V lookup: CDR1 MGHRA, CDR2 YSYEKL.

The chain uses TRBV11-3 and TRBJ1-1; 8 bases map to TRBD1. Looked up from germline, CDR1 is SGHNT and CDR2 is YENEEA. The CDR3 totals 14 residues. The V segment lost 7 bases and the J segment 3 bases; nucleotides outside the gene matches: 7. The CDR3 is CASNKLGQDTEAFF. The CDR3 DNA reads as TGTGCCAGCAATAAATTGGGACAGGACACTGAAGCTTTCTTT.

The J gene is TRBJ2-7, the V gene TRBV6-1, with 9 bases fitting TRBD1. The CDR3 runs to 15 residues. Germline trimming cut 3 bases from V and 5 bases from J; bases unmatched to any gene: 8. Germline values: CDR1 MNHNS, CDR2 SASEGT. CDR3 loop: CASSDPGQGFDEQYF. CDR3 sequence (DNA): TGTGCCAGCAGTGATCCCGGACAGGGGTTCGACGAGCAGTACTTC.

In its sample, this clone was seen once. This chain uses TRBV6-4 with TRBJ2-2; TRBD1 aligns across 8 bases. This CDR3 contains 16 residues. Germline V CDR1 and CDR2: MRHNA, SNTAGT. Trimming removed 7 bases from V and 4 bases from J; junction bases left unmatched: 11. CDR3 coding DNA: TGTGCCAGCAACGACAGGGGTGCCCGTACCACCGGGGAGCTGTTTTTT. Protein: CASNDRGARTTGELFF.

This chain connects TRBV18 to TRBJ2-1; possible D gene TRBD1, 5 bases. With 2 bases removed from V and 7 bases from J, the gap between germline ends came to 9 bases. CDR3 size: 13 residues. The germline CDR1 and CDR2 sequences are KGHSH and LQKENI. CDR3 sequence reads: CASSPNKGNEQFF. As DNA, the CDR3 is TGTGCCAGCTCACCAAACAAGGGGAATGAGCAGTTCTTC.

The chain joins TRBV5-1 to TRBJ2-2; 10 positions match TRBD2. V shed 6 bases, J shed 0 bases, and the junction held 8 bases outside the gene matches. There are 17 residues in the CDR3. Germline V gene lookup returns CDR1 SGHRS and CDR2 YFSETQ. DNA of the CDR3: TGCGCCAGCACCTTTATGGGACTAGCGTCGAACACCGGGGAGCTGTTTTTT. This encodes CASTFMGLASNTGELFF. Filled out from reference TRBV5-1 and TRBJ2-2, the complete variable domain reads KAGVTQTPRYLIKTRGQQVTLSCSPISGHRSVSWYQQTPGQGLQFLFEYFSETQRNKGNFPGRFSGRQFSNSRSEMNVSTLELGDSALYLCASTFMGLASNTGELFFGEGSRLTVL.

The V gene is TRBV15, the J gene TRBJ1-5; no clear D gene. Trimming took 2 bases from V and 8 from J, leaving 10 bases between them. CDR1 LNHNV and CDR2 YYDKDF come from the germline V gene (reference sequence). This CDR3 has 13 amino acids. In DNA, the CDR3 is TGTGCCACCAGCAGAAGTTGGTCAGAGCCCCAGCATTTT. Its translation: CATSRSWSEPQHF.

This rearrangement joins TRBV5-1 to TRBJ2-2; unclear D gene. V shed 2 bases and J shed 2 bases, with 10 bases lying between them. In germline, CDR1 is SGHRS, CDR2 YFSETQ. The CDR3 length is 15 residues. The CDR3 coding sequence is TGCGCCAGCAGCTTAAGTACTCTTAACACCGGGGAGCTGTTTTTT. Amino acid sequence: CASSLSTLNTGELFF.

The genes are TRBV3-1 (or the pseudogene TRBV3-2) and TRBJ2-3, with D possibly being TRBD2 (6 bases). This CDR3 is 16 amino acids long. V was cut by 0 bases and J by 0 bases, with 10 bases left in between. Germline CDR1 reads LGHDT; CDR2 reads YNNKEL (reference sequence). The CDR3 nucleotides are TGTGCCAGCAGCCAAGATCTGGGAGGTAGCACAGATACGCAGTATTTT. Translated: CASSQDLGGSTDTQYF.

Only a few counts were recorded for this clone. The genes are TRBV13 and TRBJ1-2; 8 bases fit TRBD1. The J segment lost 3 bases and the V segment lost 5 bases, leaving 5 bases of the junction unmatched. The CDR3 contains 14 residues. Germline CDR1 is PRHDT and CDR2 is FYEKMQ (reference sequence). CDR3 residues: CASSPDRVDYGYTF. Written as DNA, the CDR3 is TGTGCCAGCAGCCCGGACAGGGTGGACTATGGCTACACCTTC.

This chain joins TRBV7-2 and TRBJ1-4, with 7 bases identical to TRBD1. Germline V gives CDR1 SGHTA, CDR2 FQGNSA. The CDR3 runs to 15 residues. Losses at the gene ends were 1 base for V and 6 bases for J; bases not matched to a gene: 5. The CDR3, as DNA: TGTGCCAGCAGCTTAGGTGGTCAGGGGGATGAAAAACTGTTTTTT. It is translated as CASSLGGQGDEKLFF.

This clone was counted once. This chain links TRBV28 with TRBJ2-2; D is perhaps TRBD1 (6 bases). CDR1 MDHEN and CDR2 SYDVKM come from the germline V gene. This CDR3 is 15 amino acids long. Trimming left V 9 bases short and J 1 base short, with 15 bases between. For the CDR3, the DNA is TGTGCCAGGGGGACACCGAAGAAGAACACCGGGGAGCTGTTTTTT. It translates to CARGTPKKNTGELFF.

The chain's CDR3 is CAWGGQYSYEQYF. CDR3 nucleotide sequence: TGTGCCTGGGGAGGGCAGTACTCCTACGAGCAGTACTTC. The J gene is TRBJ2-7, the V gene TRBV30; possible D gene TRBD2, 6 bases. Germline values: CDR1 GTSNPN, CDR2 SVGIG (reference sequence). V lost 5 bases to trimming and J lost 0 bases, with 11 bases between them. CDR3 length: 13 amino acids.

The CDR3 loop is CASSLYSDRSYGYTF. The CDR3 nucleotides read TGTGCCAGCAGCTTATACTCGGACAGGAGCTATGGCTACACCTTC. The chain recombines TRBV7-9 with TRBJ1-2; 7 bases are a match to TRBD1. The CDR3 sequence is 15 residues long. From germline, CDR1 is SEHNR and CDR2 FQNEAQ (reference sequence). V lost 2 bases and J lost 4; bases outside the gene matches: 7.

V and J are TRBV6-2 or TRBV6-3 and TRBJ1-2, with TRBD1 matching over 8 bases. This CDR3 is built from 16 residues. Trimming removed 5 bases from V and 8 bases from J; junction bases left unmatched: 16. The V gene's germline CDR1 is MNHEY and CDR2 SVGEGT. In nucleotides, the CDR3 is TGTGCCAGCAGTGACCACTCCGAGGACAGGGAAGGAGGCTACACCTTC. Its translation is CASSDHSEDREGGYTF.

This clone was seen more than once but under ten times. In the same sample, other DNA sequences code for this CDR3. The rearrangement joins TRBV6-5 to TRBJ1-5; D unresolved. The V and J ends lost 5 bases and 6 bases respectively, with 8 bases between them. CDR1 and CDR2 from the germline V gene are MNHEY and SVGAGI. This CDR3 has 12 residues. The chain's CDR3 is CASSPPGQPQHF. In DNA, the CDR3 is TGTGCCAGCAGTCCTCCGGGTCAGCCCCAGCATTTT.

This chain's CDR3 is CASSPGVGSSGANVLTF. CDR3 in DNA: TGTGCCAGCAGCCCCGGGGTGGGTAGCTCTGGGGCCAACGTCCTGACTTTC. The chain combines TRBV7-9 with TRBJ2-6; D perhaps matches TRBD2 (5 bases). CDR3 length: 17 amino acids. V was pared by 5 bases and J by 0 bases, with 14 bases between. Germline CDR1 is SEHNR and CDR2 is FQNEAQ (reference sequence). The complete variable domain, with remaining parts taken from reference TRBV7-9 and TRBJ2-6, reads DTGVSQNPRHKITKRGQNVTFRCDPISEHNRLYWYRQTLGQGPEFLTYFQNEAQLEKSRLLSDRFSAERPKGSFSTLEIQRTEQGDSAMYLCASSPGVGSSGANVLTFGAGSRLTVL.

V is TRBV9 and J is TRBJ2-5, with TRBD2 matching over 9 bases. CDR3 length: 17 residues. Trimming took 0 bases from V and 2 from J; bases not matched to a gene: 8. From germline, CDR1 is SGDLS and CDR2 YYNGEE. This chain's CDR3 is CASSVGPGSGGQETQYF. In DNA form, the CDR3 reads TGTGCCAGCAGCGTAGGCCCGGGGAGCGGGGGGCAAGAGACCCAGTACTTC.

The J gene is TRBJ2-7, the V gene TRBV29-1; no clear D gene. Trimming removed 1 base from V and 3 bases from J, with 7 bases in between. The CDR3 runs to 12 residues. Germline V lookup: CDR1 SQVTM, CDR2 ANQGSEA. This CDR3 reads CSVEVASYEQYF. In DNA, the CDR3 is TGCAGCGTTGAAGTGGCCAGCTACGAGCAGTACTTC.

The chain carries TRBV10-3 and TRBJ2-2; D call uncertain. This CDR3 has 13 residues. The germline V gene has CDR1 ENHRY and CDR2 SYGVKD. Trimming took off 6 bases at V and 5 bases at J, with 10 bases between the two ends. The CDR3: CAIRERGTGELFF. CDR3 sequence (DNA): TGTGCCATCAGGGAACGCGGAACCGGGGAGCTGTTTTTT.

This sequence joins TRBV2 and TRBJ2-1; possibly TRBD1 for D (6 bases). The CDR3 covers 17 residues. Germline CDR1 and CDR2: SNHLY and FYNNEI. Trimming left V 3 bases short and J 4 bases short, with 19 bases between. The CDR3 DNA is TGTGCCAGCAGTGACCCGACAGGCCGTTATAATTACAATGAGCAGTTCTTC. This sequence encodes CASSDPTGRYNYNEQFF.

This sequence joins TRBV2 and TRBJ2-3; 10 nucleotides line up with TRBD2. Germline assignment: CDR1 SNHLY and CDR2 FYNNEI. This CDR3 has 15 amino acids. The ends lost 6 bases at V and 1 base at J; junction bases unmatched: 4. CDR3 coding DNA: TGTGCCAGCAGCGCCGGACTAGCGGGCACAGATACGCAGTATTTT. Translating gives CASSAGLAGTDTQYF.

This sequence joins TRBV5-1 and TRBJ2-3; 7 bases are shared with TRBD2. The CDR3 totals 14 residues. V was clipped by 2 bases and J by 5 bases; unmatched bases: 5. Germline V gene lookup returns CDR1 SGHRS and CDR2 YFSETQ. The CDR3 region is CASSFSGGLDTQYF. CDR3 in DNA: TGCGCCAGCAGCTTCTCGGGAGGTCTAGATACGCAGTATTTT.

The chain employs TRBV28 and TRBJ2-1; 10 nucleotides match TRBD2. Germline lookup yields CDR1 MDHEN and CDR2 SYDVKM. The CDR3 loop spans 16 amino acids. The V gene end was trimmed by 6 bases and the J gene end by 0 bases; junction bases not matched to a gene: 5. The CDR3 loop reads CASSTSGASSYNEQFF. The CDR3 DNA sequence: TGTGCCAGCAGCACTAGCGGGGCCAGCTCCTACAATGAGCAGTTCTTC.

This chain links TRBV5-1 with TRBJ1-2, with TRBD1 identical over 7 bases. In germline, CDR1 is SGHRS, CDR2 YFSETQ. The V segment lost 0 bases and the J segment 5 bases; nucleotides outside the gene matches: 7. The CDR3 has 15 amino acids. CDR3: CASSLAGQEGYGYTF. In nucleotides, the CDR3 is TGCGCCAGCAGCTTGGCCGGACAGGAGGGGTATGGCTACACCTTC.

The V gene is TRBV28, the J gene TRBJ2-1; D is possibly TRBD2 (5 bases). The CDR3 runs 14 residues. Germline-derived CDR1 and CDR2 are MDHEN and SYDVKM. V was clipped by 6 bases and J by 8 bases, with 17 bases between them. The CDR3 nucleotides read TGTGCCAGCAGGACACTAGAGTCTTTCGATGAGCAGTTCTTC. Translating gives CASRTLESFDEQFF. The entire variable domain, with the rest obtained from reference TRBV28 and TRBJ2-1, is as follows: DVKVTQSSRYLVKRTGEKVFLECVQDMDHENMFWYRQDPGLGLRLIYFSYDVKMKEKGDIPEGYSVSREKKERFSLILESASTNQTSMYLCASRTLESFDEQFFGPGTRLTVL.